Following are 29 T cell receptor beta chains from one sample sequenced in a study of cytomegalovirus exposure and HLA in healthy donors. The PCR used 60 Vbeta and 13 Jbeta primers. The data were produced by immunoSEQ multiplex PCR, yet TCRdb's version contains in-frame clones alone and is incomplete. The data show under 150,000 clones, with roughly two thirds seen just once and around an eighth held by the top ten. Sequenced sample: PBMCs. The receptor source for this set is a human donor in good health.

DNA for the CDR3: TGTGCCAGCAGTTACCAGTCCACAGCTGGTGAAAAACTGTTTTTT. It yields the protein CASSYQSTAGEKLFF. The chain uses TRBV6-5 and TRBJ1-4, with no clear D. The V and J ends lost 2 bases and 7 bases respectively, with 14 bases between them. The CDR3 is made up of 15 amino acids. Looked up from germline, CDR1 is MNHEY and CDR2 is SVGAGI.

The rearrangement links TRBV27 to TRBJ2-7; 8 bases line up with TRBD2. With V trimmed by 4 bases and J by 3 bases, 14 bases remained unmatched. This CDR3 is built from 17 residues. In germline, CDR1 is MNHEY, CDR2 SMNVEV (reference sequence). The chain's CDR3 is CASSSFSWREDNYEQYF. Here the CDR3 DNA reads TGTGCCAGCAGTTCTTTTTCCTGGCGGGAGGACAACTACGAGCAGTACTTC.

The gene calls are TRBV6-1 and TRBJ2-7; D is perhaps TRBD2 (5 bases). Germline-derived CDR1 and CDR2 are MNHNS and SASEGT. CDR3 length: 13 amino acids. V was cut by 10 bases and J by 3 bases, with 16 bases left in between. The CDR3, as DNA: TGTGCCACGAGATCGGACGGGAACTACGAGCAGTACTTC. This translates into CATRSDGNYEQYF.

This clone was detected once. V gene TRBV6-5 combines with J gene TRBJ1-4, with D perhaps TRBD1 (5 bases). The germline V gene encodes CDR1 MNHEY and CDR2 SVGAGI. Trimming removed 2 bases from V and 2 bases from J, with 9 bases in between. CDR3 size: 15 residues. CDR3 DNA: TGTGCCAGCAGTTACGGGGGGGGGACTAATGAAAAACTGTTTTTT. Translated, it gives CASSYGGGTNEKLFF.

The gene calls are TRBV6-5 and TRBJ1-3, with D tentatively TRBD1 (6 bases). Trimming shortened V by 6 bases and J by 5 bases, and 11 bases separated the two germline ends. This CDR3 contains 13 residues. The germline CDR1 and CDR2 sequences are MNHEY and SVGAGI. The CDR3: CASRQDSRNTIYF. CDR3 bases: TGTGCCAGCAGGCAGGACAGCCGAAACACCATATATTTT.

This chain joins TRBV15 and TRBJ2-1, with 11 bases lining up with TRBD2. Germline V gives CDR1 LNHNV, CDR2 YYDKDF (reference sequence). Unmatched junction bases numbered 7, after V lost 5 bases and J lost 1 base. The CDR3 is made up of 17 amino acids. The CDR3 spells CATSARGLADSYNEQFF. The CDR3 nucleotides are TGTGCCACCAGCGCCCGGGGACTAGCGGATTCCTACAATGAGCAGTTCTTC.

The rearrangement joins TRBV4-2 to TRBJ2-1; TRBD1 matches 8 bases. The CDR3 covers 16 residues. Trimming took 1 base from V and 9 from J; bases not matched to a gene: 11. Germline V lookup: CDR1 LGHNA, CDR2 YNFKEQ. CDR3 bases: TGTGCCAGCAGCCAAGCACCGGGACAGGTTGAGAGTGAGCAGTTCTTC. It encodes CASSQAPGQVESEQFF.

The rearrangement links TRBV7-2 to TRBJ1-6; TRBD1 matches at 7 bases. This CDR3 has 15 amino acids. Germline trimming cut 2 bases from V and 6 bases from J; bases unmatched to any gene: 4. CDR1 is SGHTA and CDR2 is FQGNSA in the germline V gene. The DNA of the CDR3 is TGTGCCAGCAGCTTATCAGGGGGAGGTAATTCACCCCTCCACTTT. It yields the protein CASSLSGGGNSPLHF.

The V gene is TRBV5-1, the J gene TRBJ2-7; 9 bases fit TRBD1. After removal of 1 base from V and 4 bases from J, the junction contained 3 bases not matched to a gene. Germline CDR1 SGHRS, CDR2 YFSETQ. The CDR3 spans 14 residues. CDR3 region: CASSLSDRGYEQYF. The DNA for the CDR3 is TGCGCCAGCAGCTTGTCGGACAGGGGTTACGAGCAGTACTTC.

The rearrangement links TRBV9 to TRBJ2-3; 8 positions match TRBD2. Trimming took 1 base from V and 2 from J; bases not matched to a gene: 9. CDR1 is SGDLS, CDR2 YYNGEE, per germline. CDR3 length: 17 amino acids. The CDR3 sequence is CASSVSGGGLDTDTQYF. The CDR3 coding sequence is TGTGCCAGCAGCGTAAGCGGAGGGGGACTAGACACAGATACGCAGTATTTT. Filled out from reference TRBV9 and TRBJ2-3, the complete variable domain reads DSGVTQTPKHLITATGQRVTLRCSPRSGDLSVYWYQQSLDQGLQFLIQYYNGEERAKGNILERFSAQQFPDLHSELNLSSLELGDSALYFCASSVSGGGLDTDTQYFGPGTRLTVL.

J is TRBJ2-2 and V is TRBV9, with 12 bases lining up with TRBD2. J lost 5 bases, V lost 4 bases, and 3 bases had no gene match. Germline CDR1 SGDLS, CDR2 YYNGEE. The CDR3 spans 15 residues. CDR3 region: CASSLAGGRTGELFF. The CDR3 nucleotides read TGTGCCAGCAGCCTAGCGGGGGGGCGGACCGGGGAGCTGTTTTTT. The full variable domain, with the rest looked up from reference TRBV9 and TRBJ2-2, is DSGVTQTPKHLITATGQRVTLRCSPRSGDLSVYWYQQSLDQGLQFLIQYYNGEERAKGNILERFSAQQFPDLHSELNLSSLELGDSALYFCASSLAGGRTGELFFGEGSRLTVL.

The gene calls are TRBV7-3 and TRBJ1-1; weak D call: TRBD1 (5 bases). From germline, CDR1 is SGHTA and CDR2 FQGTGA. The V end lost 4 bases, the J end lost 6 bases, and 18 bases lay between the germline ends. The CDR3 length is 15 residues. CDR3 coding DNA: TGTGCCAGCAGCTCTCAGTCAGGGCCTTGGGCTGAAGCTTTCTTT. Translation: CASSSQSGPWAEAFF.

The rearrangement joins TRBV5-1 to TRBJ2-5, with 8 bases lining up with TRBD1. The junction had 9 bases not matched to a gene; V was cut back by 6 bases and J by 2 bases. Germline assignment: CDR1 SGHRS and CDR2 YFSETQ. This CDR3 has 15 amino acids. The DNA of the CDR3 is TGCGCCAGCATTTCTGGACAGGGTTTTCAAGAGACCCAGTACTTC. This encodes CASISGQGFQETQYF. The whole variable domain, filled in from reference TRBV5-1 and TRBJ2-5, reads KAGVTQTPRYLIKTRGQQVTLSCSPISGHRSVSWYQQTPGQGLQFLFEYFSETQRNKGNFPGRFSGRQFSNSRSEMNVSTLELGDSALYLCASISGQGFQETQYFGPGTRLLVL.

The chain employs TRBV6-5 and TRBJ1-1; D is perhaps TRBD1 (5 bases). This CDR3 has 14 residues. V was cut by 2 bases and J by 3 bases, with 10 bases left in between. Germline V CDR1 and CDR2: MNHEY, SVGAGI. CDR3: CASSYQGSHTEAFF. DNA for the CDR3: TGTGCCAGCAGTTACCAGGGTAGCCACACTGAAGCTTTCTTT.

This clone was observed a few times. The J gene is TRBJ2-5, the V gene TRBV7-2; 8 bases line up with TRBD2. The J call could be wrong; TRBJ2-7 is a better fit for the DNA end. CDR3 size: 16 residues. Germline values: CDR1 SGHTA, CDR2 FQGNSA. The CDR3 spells CASSLGELAGFYEQYF. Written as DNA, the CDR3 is TGTGCCAGCAGCTTAGGCGAATTAGCGGGGTTCTACGAGCAGTACTTC.

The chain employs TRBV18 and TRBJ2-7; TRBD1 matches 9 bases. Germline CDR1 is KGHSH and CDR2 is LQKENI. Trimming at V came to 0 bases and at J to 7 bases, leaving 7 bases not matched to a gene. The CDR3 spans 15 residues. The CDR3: CASSPPGTGTGEQYF. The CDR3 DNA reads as TGTGCCAGCTCACCACCAGGGACAGGGACGGGGGAGCAGTACTTC.

CDR3 protein: CASSPQSSGGADTQYF. For the CDR3, the DNA is TGTGCCAGCTCACCACAGTCCAGCGGGGGGGCAGATACGCAGTATTTT. The gene calls are TRBV18 and TRBJ2-3; 10 nucleotides align to TRBD2. In germline, CDR1 is KGHSH, CDR2 LQKENI. Trimming at V came to 1 base and at J to 4 bases, leaving 5 bases not matched to a gene. This CDR3 has 16 amino acids.

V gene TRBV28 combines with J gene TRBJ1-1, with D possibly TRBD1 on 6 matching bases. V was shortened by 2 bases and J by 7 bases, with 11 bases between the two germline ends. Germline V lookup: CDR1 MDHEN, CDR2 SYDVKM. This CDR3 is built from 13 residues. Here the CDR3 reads CASSLARGSEAFF. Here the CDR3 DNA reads TGTGCCAGCAGTTTAGCCAGGGGTAGTGAAGCTTTCTTT.

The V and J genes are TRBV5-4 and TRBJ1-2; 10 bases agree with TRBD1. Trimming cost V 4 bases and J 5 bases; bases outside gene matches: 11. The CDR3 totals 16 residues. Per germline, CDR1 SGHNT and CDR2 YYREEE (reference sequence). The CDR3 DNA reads TGTGCCAGCAGCCCCGGAGTGACAGGGGGCTGGTATGGCTACACCTTC. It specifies CASSPGVTGGWYGYTF.

CDR3: CASRRDRFNQPQHF. CDR3 sequence (DNA): TGTGCCAGCAGACGTGACAGGTTCAATCAGCCCCAGCATTTT. The gene calls are TRBV6-5 and TRBJ1-5, with a tentative D call TRBD1 (6 bases). The CDR3 sequence is 14 residues long. Per the germline V gene, CDR1 is MNHEY and CDR2 is SVGAGI. V lost 6 bases to trimming and J lost 3 bases, with 12 bases between them.

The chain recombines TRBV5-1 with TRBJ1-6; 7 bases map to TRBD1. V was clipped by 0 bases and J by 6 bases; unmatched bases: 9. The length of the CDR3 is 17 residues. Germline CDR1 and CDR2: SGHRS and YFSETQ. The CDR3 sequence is CASSLEQQGTGNSPLHF. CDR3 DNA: TGCGCCAGCAGCTTGGAACAACAGGGGACTGGTAATTCACCCCTCCACTTT.

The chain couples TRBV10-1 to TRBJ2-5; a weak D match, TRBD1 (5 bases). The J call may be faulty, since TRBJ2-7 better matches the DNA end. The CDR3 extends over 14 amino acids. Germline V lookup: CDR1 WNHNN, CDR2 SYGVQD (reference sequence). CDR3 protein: CASSEGGQAYEQYF. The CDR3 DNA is TGCGCCAGCAGTGAAGGCGGACAAGCCTACGAGCAGTACTTC.

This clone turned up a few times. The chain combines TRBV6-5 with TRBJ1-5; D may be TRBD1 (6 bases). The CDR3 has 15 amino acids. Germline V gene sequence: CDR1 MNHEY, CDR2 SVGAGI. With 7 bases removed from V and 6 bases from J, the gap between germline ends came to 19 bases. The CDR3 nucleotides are TGTGCCAGCAACCCATGGGCGGGGGCGGGTCAGCCCCAGCATTTT. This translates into CASNPWAGAGQPQHF.

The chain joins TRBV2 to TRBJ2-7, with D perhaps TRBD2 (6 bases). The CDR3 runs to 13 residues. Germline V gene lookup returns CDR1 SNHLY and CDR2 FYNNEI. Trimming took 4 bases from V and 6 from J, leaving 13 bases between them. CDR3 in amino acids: CASSVSRDFEQYF. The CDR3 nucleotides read TGTGCCAGCAGTGTATCCAGGGACTTCGAGCAGTACTTC.

CDR3 DNA: TGTGCCAGCAGTCCGCTCCGCGTTGAGCGGGGCCCAGATACGCAGTATTTT. Translating gives CASSPLRVERGPDTQYF. The chain has TRBV27 and TRBJ2-3; 7 positions agree with TRBD2. CDR3 length equals 17 residues. Trimming took 5 bases from V and 4 from J; bases not matched to a gene: 15. The germline gives CDR1 MNHEY, CDR2 SMNVEV (reference sequence).

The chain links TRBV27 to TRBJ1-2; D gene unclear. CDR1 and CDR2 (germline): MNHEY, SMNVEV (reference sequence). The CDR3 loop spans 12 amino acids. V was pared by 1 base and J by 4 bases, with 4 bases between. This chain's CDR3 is CASSLYGYGYTF. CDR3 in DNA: TGTGCCAGCAGTTTATACGGCTATGGCTACACCTTC.

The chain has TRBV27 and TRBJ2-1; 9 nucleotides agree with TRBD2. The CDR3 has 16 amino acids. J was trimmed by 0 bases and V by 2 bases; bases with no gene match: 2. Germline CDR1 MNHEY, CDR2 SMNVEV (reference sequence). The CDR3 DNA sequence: TGTGCCAGCAGTTTACTAGCGGGGACCTCCTACAATGAGCAGTTCTTC. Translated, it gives CASSLLAGTSYNEQFF.

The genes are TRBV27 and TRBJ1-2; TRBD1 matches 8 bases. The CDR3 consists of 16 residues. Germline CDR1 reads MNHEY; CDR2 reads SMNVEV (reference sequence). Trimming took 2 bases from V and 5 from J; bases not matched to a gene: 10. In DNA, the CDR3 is TGTGCCAGCAGTTTAACTGGACAGGGCCTAGTTTATGGCTACACCTTC. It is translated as CASSLTGQGLVYGYTF.

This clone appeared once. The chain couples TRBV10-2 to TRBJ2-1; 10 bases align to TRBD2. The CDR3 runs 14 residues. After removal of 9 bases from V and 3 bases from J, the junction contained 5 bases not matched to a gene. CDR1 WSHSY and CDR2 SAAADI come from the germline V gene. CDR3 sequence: CASLLAGFYNEQFF. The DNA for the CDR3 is TGCGCCAGTCTACTAGCGGGGTTCTACAATGAGCAGTTCTTC.